The 32 T cell receptor beta chains reported below all come from one sample, sequenced in a study of memory CD4+ T cells and cytomegalovirus serostatus. The sort gate was single viable CD3+CD4+CD8-CD45RO+ cells for memory CD4+ T cells. TCRdb's copy holds only in-frame clones and misses some; the assay was immunoSEQ multiplex PCR. The data hold 35,000 to 45,000 clones, with 75% to 80% observed a single time. Sample: memory CD4+ T cells from blood. Receptors were obtained from an adult in good health and CMV-seronegative.

This clone occurred once. The V call is TRBV2, the J call TRBJ1-2, with TRBD1 matching over 8 bases. The germline V gene has CDR1 SNHLY and CDR2 FYNNEI. V was clipped by 6 bases and J by 4 bases; unmatched bases: 10. There are 15 residues in the CDR3. For the CDR3, the DNA is TGTGCCAGCAGCTCACAAACCGGGACAGGCTATGGCTACACCTTC. It encodes CASSSQTGTGYGYTF.

The V and J genes are TRBV5-8 and TRBJ2-3; tentative D call: TRBD1 (5 bases). This CDR3 spans 14 amino acids. V lost 5 bases, J lost 3 bases, and 13 bases lay in between. CDR1 is SGHTS, CDR2 YDEGEE, per germline. CDR3 nucleotides: TGTGCCAGCAGGAGCAGGGCCGGGACAGATACGCAGTATTTT. Its translation is CASRSRAGTDTQYF.

This clone was found once. The rearrangement joins TRBV7-2 to TRBJ1-2, with TRBD1 matching over 8 bases. V was clipped by 4 bases and J by 8 bases; unmatched bases: 6. The CDR3 has 13 residues. Germline V gene sequence: CDR1 SGHTA, CDR2 FQGNSA. The CDR3 nucleotides read TGTGCCAGCAGCTCACAGGGGGAAGGAGGCTACACCTTC. Protein: CASSSQGEGGYTF.

The V call is TRBV5-1, the J call TRBJ2-7; 8 bases match TRBD2. CDR1 is SGHRS, CDR2 YFSETQ, per germline. The V segment lost 3 bases and the J segment 2 bases; nucleotides outside the gene matches: 4. CDR3 length equals 14 residues. CDR3 sequence (DNA): TGCGCCAGCAGCTCCATAGCGGGGCCCTACGAGCAGTACTTC. Translating it yields CASSSIAGPYEQYF.

The chain joins TRBV2 to TRBJ2-5, with D perhaps assigned TRBD1 or TRBD2 (5 bases each). The CDR3 is 12 amino acids. Germline CDR1 is SNHLY and CDR2 is FYNNEI. V lost 6 bases and J lost 10, with 15 bases in between. CDR3 loop: CASRGTGGGQYF. In nucleotides, the CDR3 is TGTGCCAGCAGGGGGACCGGAGGAGGCCAGTACTTC.

The chain combines TRBV5-6 with TRBJ1-1; possibly TRBD1 for D (6 bases). Per germline, CDR1 SGHDT and CDR2 YYEEEE. V lost 4 bases, J lost 2 bases, and 24 bases lay in between. CDR3 length: 18 residues. The CDR3 nucleotides are TGTGCCAGCAGCGAAATTGGGGAATTTAGCAGGGGAAACACTGAAGCTTTCTTT. It specifies CASSEIGEFSRGNTEAFF.

The chain uses TRBV5-1 and TRBJ1-3; D is undetermined. Trimming removed 0 bases from V and 8 bases from J, with 15 bases in between. Germline-derived CDR1 and CDR2 are SGHRS and YFSETQ. CDR3 length equals 15 residues. CDR3 region: CASSLAANPGDTIYF. As DNA, the CDR3 is TGCGCCAGCAGCTTGGCGGCTAATCCCGGCGACACCATATATTTT. The complete variable domain, with remaining parts taken from reference TRBV5-1 and TRBJ1-3, reads KAGVTQTPRYLIKTRGQQVTLSCSPISGHRSVSWYQQTPGQGLQFLFEYFSETQRNKGNFPGRFSGRQFSNSRSEMNVSTLELGDSALYLCASSLAANPGDTIYFGEGSWLTVV.

This chain connects TRBV11-2 to TRBJ1-6, with a possible D match to TRBD1 (6 bases). V dropped 4 bases and J dropped 6 bases, with 13 bases sitting between them. Germline CDR1 reads SGHAT; CDR2 reads FQNNGV. This CDR3 region has 15 residues. The CDR3 DNA sequence: TGTGCCAGCAGCTCACTGACAGGCTCTAATTCACCCCTCCACTTT. Translating gives CASSSLTGSNSPLHF.

The chain carries TRBV5-1 and TRBJ2-2; D unresolved. V was cut by 0 bases and J by 2 bases, with 11 bases left in between. Germline-derived CDR1 and CDR2 are SGHRS and YFSETQ. The length of the CDR3 is 16 residues. DNA of the CDR3: TGCGCCAGCAGCTTGGGGGCAGAACGAAACACCGGGGAGCTGTTTTTT. Amino acid sequence: CASSLGAERNTGELFF.

This clone was observed once. The chain is built from TRBV5-6 and TRBJ2-7; D remains unclear. CDR3 length: 12 residues. The V gene's germline CDR1 is SGHDT and CDR2 YYEEEE. The germline V and J ends were trimmed by 1 base and 5 bases, with 7 bases remaining between them. The CDR3 DNA reads as TGTGCCAGCAGCTTGTACTCGAACGAGCAGTACTTC. This encodes CASSLYSNEQYF.

The V call is TRBV19, the J call TRBJ1-2; D is undetermined. Between the trimmed V and J ends, which lost 3 bases and 0 bases, there was a span of 5 bases. CDR1 is LNHDA and CDR2 is SQIVND in the germline V gene (reference sequence). The CDR3 has 13 amino acids. CDR3 sequence (DNA): TGTGCCAGTAGTATCTCAGCTAACTATGGCTACACCTTC. This encodes CASSISANYGYTF.

This rearrangement joins TRBV6-6 to TRBJ1-3; possible D gene TRBD1, 5 bases. Germline V gene lookup returns CDR1 MNHNY and CDR2 SVGAGI (reference sequence). The CDR3 runs 16 residues. V was clipped by 6 bases and J by 0 bases, with 15 bases between them. This CDR3 reads CASRQTGPLSGNTIYF. Here the CDR3 DNA reads TGTGCCAGCAGACAAACGGGACCCCTCTCTGGAAACACCATATATTTT.

This clone was seen only a few times. This chain connects TRBV5-1 to TRBJ2-2; weak D call: TRBD1 (5 bases). Germline V gene sequence: CDR1 SGHRS, CDR2 YFSETQ. Between the trimmed V and J ends, which lost 1 base and 3 bases, there was a span of 10 bases. The CDR3 contains 15 residues. The CDR3 is CASSLRQTDTGELFF. Written as DNA, the CDR3 is TGCGCCAGCAGCTTGAGGCAGACAGACACCGGGGAGCTGTTTTTT.

The chain couples TRBV27 to TRBJ2-3; D is perhaps TRBD1 or TRBD2 (6 bases each). The germline V gene has CDR1 MNHEY and CDR2 SMNVEV (reference sequence). V dropped 7 bases and J dropped 3 bases, with 17 bases sitting between them. This CDR3 contains 15 residues. CDR3 region: CASTLAWGATDTQYF. The CDR3 DNA reads as TGTGCCAGCACCTTAGCATGGGGGGCAACAGATACGCAGTATTTT.

The rearrangement joins TRBV30 to TRBJ1-2, with D unresolved. The CDR3 runs 12 residues. CDR1 is GTSNPN, CDR2 SVGIG, per germline (reference sequence). Trimming pared 2 bases from V and 4 bases from J, leaving 8 bases between. CDR3 protein: CAWSSGPYGYTF. The CDR3 nucleotides are TGTGCCTGGAGTTCTGGACCCTATGGCTACACCTTC. Looking up the rest from reference TRBV30 and TRBJ1-2 gives the full variable domain: SQTIHQWPATLVQPVGSPLSLECTVEGTSNPNLYWYRQAAGRGLQLLFYSVGIGQISSEVPQNLSASRPQDRQFILSSKKLLLSDSGFYLCAWSSGPYGYTFGSGTRLTVV.

The chain recombines TRBV19 with TRBJ2-6; 7 nucleotides match TRBD1. The CDR3 spans 15 residues. V dropped 4 bases and J dropped 3; count of bases not matched to a gene: 3. CDR1 is LNHDA, CDR2 SQIVND, per germline (reference sequence). CDR3 protein: CASSTHRGGANVLTF. In DNA form, the CDR3 reads TGTGCCAGTAGTACTCACAGGGGTGGGGCCAACGTCCTGACTTTC.

The V gene is TRBV6-5, the J gene TRBJ1-5, with 12 bases lining up with TRBD1. This CDR3 region has 14 residues. The V gene end was trimmed by 8 bases and the J gene end by 6 bases; junction bases not matched to a gene: 5. The V gene's germline CDR1 is MNHEY and CDR2 SVGAGI. CDR3 region: CASRGTGGSQPQHF. The CDR3 DNA is TGTGCCAGCCGCGGGACAGGGGGCTCTCAGCCCCAGCATTTT.

This chain joins TRBV5-1 and TRBJ2-7; no reliable D call. The V end was cut by 0 bases, the J end by 1 base, with 8 bases between. This CDR3 region has 14 residues. CDR1 and CDR2 (germline): SGHRS, YFSETQ. CDR3 protein: CASSLGTPSYEQYF. CDR3 DNA sequence: TGCGCCAGCAGCTTGGGTACTCCTTCCTACGAGCAGTACTTC.

This sequence joins TRBV5-4 and TRBJ2-6; maybe TRBD2 (5 bases). In germline, CDR1 is SGHNT, CDR2 YYREEE (reference sequence). This CDR3 contains 18 residues. V was clipped by 0 bases and J by 1 base, with 14 bases between them. The CDR3 spells CASSLAGSRTSGANVLTF. For the CDR3, the DNA is TGTGCCAGCAGCTTGGCCGGTTCCCGGACTTCTGGGGCCAACGTCCTGACTTTC.

The table lists this clone with a count of one. The V and J genes are TRBV5-1 and TRBJ1-6; no reliable D call. The V and J ends lost 4 bases and 7 bases respectively, with 12 bases between them. This CDR3 is built from 14 residues. CDR1 is SGHRS, CDR2 YFSETQ, per germline. Written as DNA, the CDR3 is TGCGCCAGCAGCCTAACTTTGGCAAATTCACCCCTCCACTTT. This sequence encodes CASSLTLANSPLHF.

This chain connects TRBV6-1 to TRBJ2-1, with D perhaps being TRBD1 or TRBD2 (5 bases each). Germline V gives CDR1 MNHNS, CDR2 SASEGT. This CDR3 has 13 residues. V lost 5 bases and J 3 bases, leaving 8 bases between the germline ends. The CDR3 DNA follows: TGTGCCAGCAGTCGGGACCTCTACAATGAGCAGTTCTTC. It translates to CASSRDLYNEQFF.

About this clone: Distinct nucleotide sequences in the sample also encode this CDR3. J is TRBJ1-2 and V is TRBV7-9, with TRBD1 as a possible D gene (5 bases). V was clipped by 2 bases and J by 2 bases, with 6 bases between them. This CDR3 comprises 13 residues. Germline loops: CDR1 SEHNR, CDR2 FQNEAQ (reference sequence). The CDR3 region has the DNA TGTGCCAGCAGCTTAAAGGGGAACTATGGCTACACCTTC. It specifies CASSLKGNYGYTF.

The genes are TRBV10-3 and TRBJ2-7; D gene uncertain. V lost 11 bases to trimming and J lost 2 bases, with 19 bases between them. This CDR3 spans 14 amino acids. CDR1 is ENHRY, CDR2 SYGVKD, per germline. CDR3 sequence: CASRPGPSTYEQYF. For the CDR3, the DNA is TGTGCCTCCAGACCCGGGCCCTCGACCTACGAGCAGTACTTC.

A word on this clone: An end of the junction does not agree with germline; a read error may underlie this. The chain links TRBV30 to TRBJ2-2, with 8 bases aligning to TRBD1. The CDR3 contains 15 residues. CDR1 and CDR2 (germline): GTSNPN, SVGIG (reference sequence). The DNA of the CDR3 is TGTGCCTGGTCGGCCGGGACAGGTCGTGGCGGGGTGCTGTTTTTT. It encodes CAWSAGTGRGGVLFF.

This chain uses TRBV14 with TRBJ1-4, with no clear D. The germline gives CDR1 SGHDN, CDR2 FVKESK. V lost 1 base, J lost 5 bases, and 11 bases lay in between. This CDR3 region has 15 residues. The CDR3 DNA sequence: TGTGCCAGCAGCCAAGCCGGGGTTTGGAATGAAAAACTGTTTTTT. Its translation: CASSQAGVWNEKLFF.

J is TRBJ1-3 and V is TRBV29-1; TRBD1 agrees at 8 bases. The CDR3 loop spans 16 amino acids. Trimming at V came to 1 base and at J to 3 bases, leaving 8 bases not matched to a gene. CDR1 is SQVTM and CDR2 is ANQGSEA in the germline V gene. CDR3 DNA: TGCAGCGTTGAAGTCAGGGGGCGCGGCGGTGGAAACACCATATATTTT. Amino acid sequence: CSVEVRGRGGGNTIYF. The complete variable domain, with remaining parts taken from reference TRBV29-1 and TRBJ1-3, reads SAVISQKPSRDICQRGTSLTIQCQVDSQVTMMFWYRQQPGQSLTLIATANQGSEATYESGFVIDKFPISRPNLTFSTLTVSNMSPEDSSIYLCSVEVRGRGGGNTIYFGEGSWLTVV.

A single count supports this clone. J is TRBJ1-2 and V is TRBV2, with D hard to call. V was cut by 5 bases and J by 8 bases, with 15 bases left in between. This CDR3 is built from 13 residues. Per germline, CDR1 SNHLY and CDR2 FYNNEI. CDR3 sequence reads: CASSKNSAMGYTF. The CDR3, as DNA: TGTGCCAGCAGTAAGAATTCGGCTATGGGCTACACCTTC.

The V gene is TRBV6-1, the J gene TRBJ2-3; D ambiguous. Germline CDR1 is MNHNS and CDR2 is SASEGT. Trimming took 7 bases from V and 2 from J, leaving 10 bases between them. The CDR3 runs to 13 residues. The CDR3 here is CASKWLHTDTQYF. CDR3 DNA: TGTGCCAGCAAGTGGCTGCACACAGATACGCAGTATTTT.

The J gene is TRBJ2-5, the V gene TRBV7-9, with unresolved D. The CDR3 runs 15 residues. Trimming removed 5 bases from V and 5 bases from J, with 18 bases in between. The germline gives CDR1 SEHNR, CDR2 FQNEAQ (reference sequence). For the CDR3, the DNA is TGTGCCAGCAGCCCCCTCGGAATTAACAAGGAGACCCAGTACTTC. Protein sequence: CASSPLGINKETQYF.

This chain joins TRBV7-2 and TRBJ2-7; 7 bases agree with TRBD1. Losses at the gene ends were 3 bases for V and 2 bases for J; bases not matched to a gene: 4. Germline V lookup: CDR1 SGHTA, CDR2 FQGNSA. The CDR3 has 14 amino acids. In DNA, the CDR3 is TGTGCCAGCAGCTTCAGAGGGACAGCCTACGAGCAGTACTTC. This encodes CASSFRGTAYEQYF.

This clone is medium-sized by share. The V and J genes are TRBV10-3 and TRBJ1-1, with 7 bases fitting TRBD1. V lost 6 bases and J lost 8; bases outside the gene matches: 6. The germline V gene has CDR1 ENHRY and CDR2 SYGVKD. This CDR3 comprises 12 residues. CDR3 amino acids: CAIRETGNEAFF. In nucleotides, the CDR3 is TGTGCCATCAGAGAGACAGGGAACGAAGCTTTCTTT.

The genes are TRBV30 and TRBJ2-1; 8 bases line up with TRBD2. Germline CDR1 GTSNPN, CDR2 SVGIG (reference sequence). This CDR3 region has 15 residues. V lost 0 bases to trimming and J lost 7 bases; unmatched junction nucleotides: 8. CDR3 residues: CAWSVGRGGTNEQFF. As DNA, the CDR3 is TGTGCCTGGAGTGTAGGACGGGGGGGAACTAATGAGCAGTTCTTC.